This T cell receptor (beta chain) appears in the sequencing data of a study of cytomegalovirus exposure and HLA in healthy donors. This clone has just one count. The primer mix had 60 Vbeta and 13 Jbeta primers. Generated by immunoSEQ multiplex PCR, the TCRdb table keeps only in-frame clones and is missing some. The sample shows about 150,000 clones, over 65% of them seen only once. Germline assignment: CDR1 SEHNR and CDR2 FQNEAQ (reference sequence). V lost 7 bases, J lost 7 bases, and 16 bases lay in between. This CDR3 region has 13 residues. The source is a man under 40 in good health and CMV-seronegative. The source material was PBMCs. This sequence joins TRBV7-9 and TRBJ1-1; possibly TRBD1 for D (6 bases). CDR3 residues: CASTVGGTFEAFF. DNA for the CDR3: TGTGCCAGCACCGTCGGGGGGACATTTGAAGCTTTCTTT.